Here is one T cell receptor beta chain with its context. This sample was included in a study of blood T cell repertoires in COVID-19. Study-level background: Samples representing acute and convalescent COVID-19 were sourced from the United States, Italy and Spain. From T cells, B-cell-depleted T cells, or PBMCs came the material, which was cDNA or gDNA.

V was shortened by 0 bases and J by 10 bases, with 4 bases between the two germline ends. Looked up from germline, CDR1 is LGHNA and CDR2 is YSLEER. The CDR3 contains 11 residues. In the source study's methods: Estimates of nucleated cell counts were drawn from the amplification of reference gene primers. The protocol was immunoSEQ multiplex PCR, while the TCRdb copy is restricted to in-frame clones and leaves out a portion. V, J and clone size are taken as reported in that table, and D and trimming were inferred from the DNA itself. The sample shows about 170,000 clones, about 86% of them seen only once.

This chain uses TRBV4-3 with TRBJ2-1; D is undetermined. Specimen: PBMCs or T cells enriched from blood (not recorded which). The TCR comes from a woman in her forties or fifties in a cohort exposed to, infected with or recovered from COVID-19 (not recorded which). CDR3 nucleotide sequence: TGCGCCAGCAGCCAAGAGGGCGAGCAGTTCTTC. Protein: CASSQEGEQFF.